What follows are 17 T cell receptor beta chains derived from one specimen sequenced in a study of sequential checkpoint blockade in melanoma. Profiled with immunoSEQ multiplex PCR; TCRdb holds only in-frame clones, not every one. Among about 40,000 clones, roughly 90% were seen once, and the ten largest hold around 10%. Sample treatment: randomized to nivolumab then ipilimumab (arm A) or the reverse (arm B). Here the sequenced sample was CD8+ T cells sorted from blood (inferred from file names), taken from a patient given nivolumab and ipilimumab in sequence. Receptor source: a human donor with melanoma.

The rearrangement links TRBV27 to TRBJ1-5; the D is unclear. This CDR3 is 14 amino acids long. Germline V gene data show CDR1 as MNHEY and CDR2 as SMNVEV (reference sequence). Trimming left V 6 bases short and J 5 bases short, with 14 bases between. CDR3: CASREIMGDQPQHF. The CDR3 coding sequence is TGTGCCAGCAGGGAGATCATGGGTGATCAGCCCCAGCATTTT.

This chain joins TRBV10-2 and TRBJ2-7; D might be TRBD2 (5 bases). Germline assignment: CDR1 WSHSY and CDR2 SAAADI. Deletions cut 2 bases from V and 6 bases from J, with 11 bases between. This CDR3 comprises 13 residues. CDR3 in DNA: TGCGCCAGCAGTGAGGAGGGAGAGAGCGAGCAGTACGTC. It yields the protein CASSEEGESEQYV.

DNA of the CDR3: TGTGCCAGTAGTATAGGATGGGGACTCAGCTCCTACGAGCAGTACTTC. This translates into CASSIGWGLSSYEQYF. The chain has TRBV19 and TRBJ2-7; D might be TRBD2 (6 bases). The V end was cut by 1 base, the J end by 0 bases, with 13 bases between. Germline V gene lookup returns CDR1 LNHDA and CDR2 SQIVND (reference sequence). The CDR3 contains 16 residues.

The chain is built from TRBV6-5 and TRBJ1-4; D possibly corresponds to TRBD1 (5 bases). The V gene's germline CDR1 is MNHEY and CDR2 SVGAGI. V lost 4 bases to trimming and J lost 6 bases, with 9 bases between them. CDR3 length: 13 amino acids. CDR3 nucleotide sequence: TGTGCCAGCAGTTTGGACATCTATGAAAAACTGTTTTTT. As protein: CASSLDIYEKLFF.

This clone has only one observation. The chain recombines TRBV7-3 with TRBJ2-7, with D perhaps TRBD2 (5 bases). Germline CDR1 SGHTA, CDR2 FQGTGA. V was cut by 5 bases and J by 6 bases, with 14 bases left in between. This CDR3 has 13 amino acids. DNA of the CDR3: TGTGCCAGCAGCATCGGACTCCTCAGCGAGCAGTACTTC. Protein sequence: CASSIGLLSEQYF.

The genes are TRBV10-1 and TRBJ2-2, with D possibly matching TRBD2 (5 bases). The germline V gene has CDR1 WNHNN and CDR2 SYGVQD (reference sequence). V lost 5 bases and J lost 7, with 11 bases in between. CDR3 size: 13 residues. CDR3 protein: CASSPWGDGELFF. CDR3 in DNA: TGCGCCAGCAGTCCTTGGGGAGACGGGGAGCTGTTTTTT.

The chain combines TRBV4-1 with TRBJ2-7, with a possible D match to TRBD2 (5 bases). The CDR3 covers 14 residues. Germline assignment: CDR1 MGHRA and CDR2 YSYEKL. V lost 4 bases and J 4 bases, leaving 14 bases between the germline ends. The CDR3 coding sequence is TGCGCCAGCAGCCTCGGAGGCCCCGGGTACGAGCAGTACGTC. Amino acid sequence: CASSLGGPGYEQYV.

The V call is TRBV9, the J call TRBJ2-3, with D perhaps TRBD2 (5 bases). Trimming removed 4 bases at V and 4 bases at J, with 13 bases between. The germline V gene has CDR1 SGDLS and CDR2 YYNGEE. The CDR3 has 14 amino acids. DNA for the CDR3: TGTGCCAGCAGCCTCGGCCGAGCGGCAGATACGCAGTATTTT. This translates into CASSLGRAADTQYF.

This clone occurred many times. The chain couples TRBV21-1 to TRBJ1-4; the listed D gene, TRBD1, was not tested against the DNA. TRBV21-1 is a recognized pseudogene. The CDR3 is 15 amino acids. CDR3 DNA sequence: TGTGCCAGCAGCAAACCGGGACACCGGGAAGAAAAACTGTTTTTT. This translates into CASSKPGHREEKLFF.

The J gene is TRBJ1-1, the V gene TRBV7-6, with D tentatively TRBD1 (5 bases). Germline CDR1 is SGHVS and CDR2 is FNYEAQ. This CDR3 has 14 residues. Trimming took 5 bases from V and 8 from J, leaving 18 bases between them. The CDR3 DNA reads as TGTGCCAGCAGCCCAGGGCATTCCGGGAGGGAAGCTTTCTTT. The encoded protein is CASSPGHSGREAFF.

This chain links TRBV25-1 with TRBJ2-5, with 9 positions matching TRBD2. The J call is doubtful: the DNA matches TRBJ2-7 better. Germline CDR1 reads MGHDK; CDR2 reads SYGVNS. This CDR3 comprises 14 residues. CDR3 sequence: CASRGLASSYEQYF. The CDR3 DNA is TGTGCCAGCAGGGGACTAGCTTCTTCCTACGAGCAGTACTTC.

CDR3 amino acids: CSGQGVGDIQYF. Here the CDR3 DNA reads TGCAGCGGGCAGGGTGTGGGCGACATTCAGTACTTC. V usage is TRBV29-1 and J usage is TRBJ2-4; D may be TRBD1 (5 bases). This CDR3 spans 12 amino acids. The germline gives CDR1 SQVTM, CDR2 ANQGSEA. V lost 7 bases and J 8 bases, leaving 15 bases between the germline ends.

The chain employs TRBV28 and TRBJ2-7; 9 bases match TRBD2. V lost 7 bases and J lost 4; bases outside the gene matches: 5. The CDR3 is made up of 13 amino acids. Germline CDR1 reads MDHEN; CDR2 reads SYDVKM. CDR3 coding DNA: TGTGCCAGCATACACAGCGGGAGGTACGAGCAGTACTTC. Encoded protein: CASIHSGRYEQYF.

The J gene is TRBJ1-2, the V gene TRBV4-1; D is unclear. Germline V gene lookup returns CDR1 MGHRA and CDR2 YSYEKL. The CDR3 runs to 13 residues. V lost 1 base and J 3 bases, leaving 6 bases between the germline ends. In DNA, the CDR3 is TGCGCCAGCAGCCAAGGGCTTGACTATGGCTACACCTTC. This translates into CASSQGLDYGYTF.

The V and J genes are TRBV7-3 and TRBJ2-2; D unresolved. Trimming pared 5 bases from V and 5 bases from J, leaving 9 bases between. Germline V gives CDR1 SGHTA, CDR2 FQGTGA. The CDR3 covers 13 residues. The CDR3 DNA follows: TGTGCCAGCAGCCCACATTTAACCGGGGAGCTGTTTTTT. Protein: CASSPHLTGELFF. Supplemented by reference TRBV7-3 and TRBJ2-2, the full variable domain reads GAGVSQTPSNKVTEKGKYVELRCDPISGHTALYWYRQSLGQGPEFLIYFQGTGAADDSGLPNDRFFAVRPEGSVSTLKIQRTERGDSAVYLCASSPHLTGELFFGEGSRLTVL.

The chain carries TRBV4-1 and TRBJ1-5; D uncertain. V was shortened by 0 bases and J by 0 bases, with 9 bases between the two germline ends. The length of the CDR3 is 16 residues. Germline values: CDR1 MGHRA, CDR2 YSYEKL. This CDR3 reads CASSQEVQSSNQPQHF. In DNA, the CDR3 is TGCGCCAGCAGCCAAGAGGTACAGTCTAGCAATCAGCCCCAGCATTTT.

The CDR3 sequence is CASSFTGGQETQYF. CDR3 sequence (DNA): TGTGCCAGCAGTTTTACGGGGGGCCAAGAGACCCAGTACTTC. The genes are TRBV28 and TRBJ2-5; TRBD2 matches 7 bases. This CDR3 spans 14 amino acids. J was trimmed by 1 base and V by 3 bases; bases with no gene match: 2. Germline loops: CDR1 MDHEN, CDR2 SYDVKM. Supplemented by reference TRBV28 and TRBJ2-5, the full variable domain reads DVKVTQSSRYLVKRTGEKVFLECVQDMDHENMFWYRQDPGLGLRLIYFSYDVKMKEKGDIPEGYSVSREKKERFSLILESASTNQTSMYLCASSFTGGQETQYFGPGTRLLVL.